The sample holds one count of the clone carrying this T cell receptor (beta chain). This entry is derived from a study of blood T cell repertoires in COVID-19. In the authors' methods: Estimation of nucleated cell counts was performed using reference gene primer amplification. The method was immunoSEQ multiplex PCR; TCRdb's version includes in-frame clones alone and lacks a portion of them. That table supplies the V and J calls and clone size; D and trimming were determined from the DNA. This table has around 190,000 clones, 86% appearing once. Per the germline V gene, CDR1 is SGHVS and CDR2 is FQNEAQ. V lost 5 bases and J 7 bases, leaving 12 bases between the germline ends. This CDR3 contains 14 residues. Recruitment covered roughly 22 US areas and drew participants whose ages spanned about 18 to 95 years.

The chain carries TRBV7-8 and TRBJ1-6; unclear D gene. This receptor was taken from a middle-aged man with acute COVID-19. Sequenced sample: PBMCs or T cells enriched from blood (not recorded which). This CDR3 reads CASSNPRGNSPLHF. For the CDR3, the DNA is TGTGCCAGCAGCAATCCCCGGGGAAATTCACCCCTCCACTTT.